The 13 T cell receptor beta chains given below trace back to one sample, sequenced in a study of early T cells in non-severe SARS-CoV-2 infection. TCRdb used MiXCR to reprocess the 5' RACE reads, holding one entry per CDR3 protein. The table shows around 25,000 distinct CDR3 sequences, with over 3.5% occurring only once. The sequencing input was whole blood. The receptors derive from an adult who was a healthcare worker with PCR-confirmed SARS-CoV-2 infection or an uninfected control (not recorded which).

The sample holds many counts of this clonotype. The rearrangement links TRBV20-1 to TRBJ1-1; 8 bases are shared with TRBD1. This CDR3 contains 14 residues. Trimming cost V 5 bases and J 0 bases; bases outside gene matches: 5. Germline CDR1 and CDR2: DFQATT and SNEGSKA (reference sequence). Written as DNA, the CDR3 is TGCAGTGCTTCCAGGGGGCCCTTGAACACTGAAGCTTTCTTT. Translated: CSASRGPLNTEAFF.

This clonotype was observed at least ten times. This chain's CDR3 is CSAATSGTDTQYF. The CDR3, as DNA: TGCAGTGCTGCGACTAGCGGCACAGATACGCAGTATTTT. The chain carries TRBV20-1 and TRBJ2-3; 8 bases match TRBD2. This CDR3 comprises 13 residues. Germline lookup yields CDR1 DFQATT and CDR2 SNEGSKA (reference sequence). The ends lost 5 bases at V and 1 base at J; junction bases unmatched: 2.

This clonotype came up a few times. The CDR3 spells CASSAGRGQEGYTF. CDR3 nucleotide sequence: TGTGCCAGCAGCGCCGGCCGGGGGCAGGAGGGCTACACCTTC. The J gene is TRBJ1-2, the V gene TRBV9; maybe TRBD1 (6 bases). The germline V and J ends were trimmed by 3 bases and 8 bases, with 17 bases remaining between them. The CDR3 loop spans 14 amino acids. Germline CDR1 is SGDLS and CDR2 is YYNGEE.

CDR3 residues: CASSLAGGTDYERQYF. In DNA form, the CDR3 reads TGCGCCAGCAGCCTCGCTGGCGGGACAGATTACGAGCGGCAGTACTTC. The chain carries TRBV5-1 and TRBJ2-7; weak D call: TRBD1 (7 bases). The V end lost 4 bases, the J end lost 9 bases, and 26 bases lay between the germline ends. The CDR3 consists of 16 residues. Germline CDR1 and CDR2: SGHRS and YFSETQ.

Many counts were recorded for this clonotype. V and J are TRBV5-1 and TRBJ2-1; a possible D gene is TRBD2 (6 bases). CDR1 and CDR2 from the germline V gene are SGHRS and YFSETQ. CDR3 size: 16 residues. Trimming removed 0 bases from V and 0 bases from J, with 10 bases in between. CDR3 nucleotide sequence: TGCGCCAGCAGCTTGGCCGTCGGGAGCTCCTACAATGAGCAGTTCTTC. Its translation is CASSLAVGSSYNEQFF.

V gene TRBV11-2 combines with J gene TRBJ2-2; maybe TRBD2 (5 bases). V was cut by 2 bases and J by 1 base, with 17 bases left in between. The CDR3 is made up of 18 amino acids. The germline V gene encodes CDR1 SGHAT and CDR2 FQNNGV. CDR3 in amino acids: CASSLTRTSQVNTGELFF. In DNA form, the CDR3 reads TGTGCCAGCAGCTTAACTAGGACGTCCCAGGTGAACACCGGGGAGCTGTTTTTT.

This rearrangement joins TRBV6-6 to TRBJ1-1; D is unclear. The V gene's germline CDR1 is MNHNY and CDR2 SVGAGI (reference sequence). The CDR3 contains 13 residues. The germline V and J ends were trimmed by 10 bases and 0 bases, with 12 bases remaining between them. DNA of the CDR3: TGTGCCACCCTAAGGAACCTGAACACTGAAGCTTTCTTT. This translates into CATLRNLNTEAFF.

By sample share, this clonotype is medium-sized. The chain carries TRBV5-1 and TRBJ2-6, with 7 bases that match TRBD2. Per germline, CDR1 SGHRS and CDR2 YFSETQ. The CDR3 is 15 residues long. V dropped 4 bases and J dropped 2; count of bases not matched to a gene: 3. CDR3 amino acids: CASSPTSAGANVLTF. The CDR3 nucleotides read TGCGCCAGCAGCCCAACTAGCGCTGGGGCCAACGTCCTGACTTTC.

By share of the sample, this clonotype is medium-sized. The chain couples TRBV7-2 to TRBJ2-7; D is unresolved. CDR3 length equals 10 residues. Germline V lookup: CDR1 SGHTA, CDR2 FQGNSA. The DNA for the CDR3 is TGTGCCAGCAGCTTAAAGGCCGGGCATGTC. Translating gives CASSLKAGHV.

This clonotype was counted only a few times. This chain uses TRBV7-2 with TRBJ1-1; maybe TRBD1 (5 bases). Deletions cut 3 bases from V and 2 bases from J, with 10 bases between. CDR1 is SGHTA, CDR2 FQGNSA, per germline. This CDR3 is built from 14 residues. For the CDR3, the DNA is TGTGCCAGCAGCTTTCAGGGAGGCAACACTGAAGCTTTCTTT. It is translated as CASSFQGGNTEAFF.

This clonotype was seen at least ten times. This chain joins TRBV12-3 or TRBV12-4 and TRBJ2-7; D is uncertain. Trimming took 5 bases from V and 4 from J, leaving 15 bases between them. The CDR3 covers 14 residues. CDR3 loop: CASSLHGLKYEQYF. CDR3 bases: TGTGCCAGCAGTCTGCACGGGCTTAAGTACGAGCAGTACTTC.

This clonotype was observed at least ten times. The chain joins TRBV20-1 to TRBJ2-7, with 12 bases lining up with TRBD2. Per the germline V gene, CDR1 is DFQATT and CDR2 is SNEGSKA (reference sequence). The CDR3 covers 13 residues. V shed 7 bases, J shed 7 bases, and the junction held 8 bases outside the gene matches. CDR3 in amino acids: CSVPTSGRSEQYF. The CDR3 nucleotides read TGCAGTGTTCCGACTAGCGGGAGAAGTGAGCAGTACTTC.

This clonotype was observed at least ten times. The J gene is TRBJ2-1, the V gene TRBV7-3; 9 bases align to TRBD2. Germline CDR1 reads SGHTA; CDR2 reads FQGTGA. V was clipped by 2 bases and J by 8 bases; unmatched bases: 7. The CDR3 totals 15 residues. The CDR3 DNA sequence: TGTGCCAGCAGCTTACTTGGACTAGCGTCTGATGAGCAGTTCTTC. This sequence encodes CASSLLGLASDEQFF.